This T cell receptor (beta chain) is drawn from a study of T-cell reconstitution after alpha-beta-depleted transplantation in children. The CDR3 contains 17 residues. Germline lookup yields CDR1 DFQATT and CDR2 SNEGSKA (reference sequence). V shed 0 bases, J shed 0 bases, and the junction held 6 bases outside the gene matches. The TCRbeta library was prepared with unique molecular identifiers. A single record per CDR3 protein comes from TCRdb applying MiXCR to the PCR reads. The sample contains hundreds of thousands of distinct CDR3 sequences, over 8% of which appear only once. Sample: PBMCs from the stem cell graft donor, taken from the stem cell graft. The origin of this receptor is a human donor who donated a stem cell graft to a child with SCID. The J gene is TRBJ2-2, the V gene TRBV20-1; 8 bases align to TRBD2. The CDR3 region is CSAREGSGGPNTGELFF. The CDR3 DNA is TGCAGTGCTAGAGAGGGAAGCGGGGGCCCGAACACCGGGGAGCTGTTTTTT.